Reported below is one T cell receptor (beta chain). What it recognizes is unknown. V lost 4 bases and J 9 bases, leaving 13 bases between the germline ends. CDR1 is GTSNPN, CDR2 SVGIG, per germline (reference sequence). This CDR3 contains 13 residues. This sample's treatment: oral pan-JAK inhibitor, 5-10 mg twice daily. Lesional scalp tissue (obtained by punch biopsy) and peripheral blood were collected from alopecia areata patients. The sample originates from a study of CD8+ T cells in alopecia areata. Overall study: Among treated patients, severity was scored by affected scalp area percentage.

General observations from the study: Among the cells sequenced in scalp samples are also the resident alphabeta T cells of normal skin. Having just one nonresponder leaves the connection between baseline CD8+ expansion and response unresolved.

Reverse transcribed after extraction, RNA yielded cDNA as the sequencing template. The assay was immunoSEQ multiplex PCR, and TCRdb's table has in-frame clones only and misses some. The table includes some 190,000 clones, roughly 60% detected once. The gene calls are TRBV30 and TRBJ1-6, with a weak D call TRBD1 (6 bases). The material sequenced was CD4+ T cells sorted from blood, taken between weeks 49 and 50, from a patient treated with tofacitinib. The TCR originated in a human donor with alopecia areata. DNA of the CDR3: TGTGCCTGGAAGGCAGGGGAGGGTTCACCCCTCCACTTT. Protein: CAWKAGEGSPLHF.